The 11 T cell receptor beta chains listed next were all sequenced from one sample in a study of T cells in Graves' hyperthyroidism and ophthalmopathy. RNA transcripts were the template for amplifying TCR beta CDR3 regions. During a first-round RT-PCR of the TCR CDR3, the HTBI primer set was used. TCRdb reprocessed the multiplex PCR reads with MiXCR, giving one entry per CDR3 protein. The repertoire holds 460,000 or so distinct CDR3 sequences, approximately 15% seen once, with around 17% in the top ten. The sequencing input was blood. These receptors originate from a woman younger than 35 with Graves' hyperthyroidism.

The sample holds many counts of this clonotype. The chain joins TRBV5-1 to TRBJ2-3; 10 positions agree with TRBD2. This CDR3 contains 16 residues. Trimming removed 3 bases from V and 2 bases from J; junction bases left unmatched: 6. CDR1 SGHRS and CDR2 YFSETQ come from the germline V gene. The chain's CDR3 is CASSWVTSGSTDTQYF. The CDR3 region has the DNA TGCGCCAGCAGCTGGGTGACTAGCGGGTCCACAGATACGCAGTATTTT.

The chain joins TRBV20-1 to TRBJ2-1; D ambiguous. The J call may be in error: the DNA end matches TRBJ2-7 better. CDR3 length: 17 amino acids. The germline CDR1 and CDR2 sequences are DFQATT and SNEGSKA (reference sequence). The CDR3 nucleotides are TGCAGTGCTAGAGATCGTCCCCTACTAAGTAATAACAATGAGCAGTACGTC. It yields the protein CSARDRPLLSNNNEQYV.

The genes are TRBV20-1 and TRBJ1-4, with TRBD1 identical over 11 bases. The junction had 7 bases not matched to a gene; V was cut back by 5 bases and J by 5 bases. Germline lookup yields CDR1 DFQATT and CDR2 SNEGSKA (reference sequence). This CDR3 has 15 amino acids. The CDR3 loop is CSALDGDRGNEKLFF. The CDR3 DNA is TGCAGTGCTCTGGACGGGGACAGGGGGAATGAAAAACTGTTTTTT.

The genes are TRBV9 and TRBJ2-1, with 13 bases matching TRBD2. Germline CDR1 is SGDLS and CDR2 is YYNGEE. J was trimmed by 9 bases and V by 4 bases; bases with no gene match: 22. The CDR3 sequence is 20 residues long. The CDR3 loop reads CASSPPSGLAGERGSAEQFF. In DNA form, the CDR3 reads TGTGCCAGCAGCCCACCCTCTGGACTAGCGGGAGAAAGGGGATCGGCTGAGCAGTTCTTC.

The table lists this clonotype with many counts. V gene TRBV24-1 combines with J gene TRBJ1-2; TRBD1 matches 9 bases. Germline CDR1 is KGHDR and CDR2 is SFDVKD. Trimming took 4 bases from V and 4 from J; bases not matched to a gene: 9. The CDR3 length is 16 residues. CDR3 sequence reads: CATSDSGQGELYGYTF. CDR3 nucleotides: TGTGCCACCAGTGACTCGGGACAGGGAGAACTCTATGGCTACACCTTC.

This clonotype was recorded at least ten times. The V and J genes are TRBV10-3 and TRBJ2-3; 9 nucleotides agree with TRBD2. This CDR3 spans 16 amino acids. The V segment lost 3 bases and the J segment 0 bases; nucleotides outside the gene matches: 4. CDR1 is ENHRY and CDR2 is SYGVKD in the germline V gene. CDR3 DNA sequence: TGTGCCATCAGTGACCCCGGACTAGCGAGCACAGATACGCAGTATTTT. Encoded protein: CAISDPGLASTDTQYF.

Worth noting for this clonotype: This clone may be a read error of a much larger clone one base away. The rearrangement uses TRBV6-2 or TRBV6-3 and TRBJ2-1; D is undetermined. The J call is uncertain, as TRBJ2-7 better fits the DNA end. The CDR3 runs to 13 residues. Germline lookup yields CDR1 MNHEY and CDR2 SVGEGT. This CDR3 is CASGRSSVNEQYF. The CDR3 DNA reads TGTGCCAGCGGCAGGAGCTCGGTCAATGAGCAGTACTTC.

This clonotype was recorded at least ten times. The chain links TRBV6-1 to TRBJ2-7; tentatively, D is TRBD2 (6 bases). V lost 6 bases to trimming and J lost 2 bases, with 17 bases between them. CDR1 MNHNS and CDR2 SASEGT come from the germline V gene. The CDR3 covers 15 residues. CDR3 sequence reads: CASSGGAAGPYEQYV. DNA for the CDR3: TGTGCCAGCAGCGGCGGGGCGGCCGGCCCCTACGAGCAGTACGTC.

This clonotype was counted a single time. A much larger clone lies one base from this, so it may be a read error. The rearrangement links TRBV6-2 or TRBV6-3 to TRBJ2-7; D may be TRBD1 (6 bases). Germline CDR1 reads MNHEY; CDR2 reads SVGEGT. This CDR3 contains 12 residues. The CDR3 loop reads CASSDSGDTQYF. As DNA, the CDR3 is TGTGCCAGCAGTGACTCTGGGGACACGCAGTACTTC.

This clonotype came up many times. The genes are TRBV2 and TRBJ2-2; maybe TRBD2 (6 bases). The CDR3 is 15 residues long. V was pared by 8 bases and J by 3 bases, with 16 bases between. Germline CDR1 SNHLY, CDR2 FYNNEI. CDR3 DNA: TGTGCCAGCGAACCAGGAAGGGAGGACACCGGGGAGCTGTTTTTT. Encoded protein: CASEPGREDTGELFF.

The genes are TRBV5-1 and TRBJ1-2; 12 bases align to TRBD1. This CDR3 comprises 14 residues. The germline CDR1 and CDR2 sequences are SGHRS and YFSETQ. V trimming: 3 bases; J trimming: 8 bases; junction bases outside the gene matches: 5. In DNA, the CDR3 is TGCGCCAGCAGCTACCGGGACAGGGGGCACGGCTACACCTTC. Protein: CASSYRDRGHGYTF.